Only a few counts were recorded for the clone carrying this T cell receptor beta chain. TCRdb's copy holds only in-frame clones and misses some; the assay was immunoSEQ multiplex PCR. The top ten hold 7.2% of the sample, which has around 100,000 clones, roughly 82% seen once. This sample's time point: blood 4 weeks post-SBRT, at nephrectomy. Treatment meaning: 15 Gy SBRT to primary tumor, nephrectomy 4 weeks later. Nephrectomy followed 15 Gy stereotactic body radiation by 4 weeks. Radiation-treated patients gave blood at baseline, week 2 and week 4. These data belong to a study of radiation and T cells in renal cell carcinoma. The V and J ends lost 4 bases and 2 bases respectively, with 24 bases between them. The CDR3 contains 18 residues. Germline loops: CDR1 MGHRA, CDR2 YSYEKL.

The chain combines TRBV4-1 with TRBJ2-7; D is undetermined. The sequence derives from a man in his fifties or sixties with renal cell carcinoma. The sample was blood, taken from a patient whose treatment included radiotherapy and nephrectomy. For the CDR3, the DNA is TGCGCCAGCAGCCCCCTTTTTAAGGACCCGACGCGGACCTACGAGCAGTACTTC. The encoded protein is CASSPLFKDPTRTYEQYF.